A selection of T cell receptor beta chains follows, all from one sample in a study of cytomegalovirus exposure and HLA in healthy donors. Sequencing used immunoSEQ multiplex PCR; TCRdb keeps in-frame clones, though not all of them. The data show some 200,000 clones, with 75% to 85% seen just once and about 1.4% held by the top ten. Material for sequencing was PBMCs. The source is a girl aged 5 to 17 in good health and CMV-seronegative. CDR3s leave out the opening cysteine and the closing phenylalanine or tryptophan. Fields, in order: V gene, J gene, CDR3 protein.

TRBV28	TRBJ1-1	ASGPNPDTEAF
TRBV19	TRBJ2-1	ASSIAGVYNEQF
TRBV5-1	TRBJ1-5	ASSFHGEGIFGQPQH
TRBV6-5	TRBJ2-7	ASSYPAGTYEQY
TRBV6-4	TRBJ2-2	ASSDAEDTGELF
TRBV9	TRBJ2-3	ASSAKPGQGRTDTQY
TRBV11-2	TRBJ2-1	ASSLGSGNEQF
TRBV27	TRBJ1-1	ASSFQGGLVF
TRBV28	TRBJ2-6	ASRLAGANVLT
TRBV2	TRBJ1-1	ASSMGTGGQAF
TRBV28	TRBJ1-2	ATESYGYT
TRBV6-1	TRBJ2-7	ASSGVSGRVYEQY
TRBV19	TRBJ1-2	ASSIAEDYGYT
TRBV4-1	TRBJ2-7	ASSQDLQGRGYEQY
TRBV27	TRBJ2-1	ASSSGTGGYNEQF
TRBV10-3	TRBJ1-1	AISERGSAMNTEAF
TRBV7-3	TRBJ2-5	ASGPGGAIGETQY
TRBV29-1	TRBJ1-3	SVEAYGQLSGNTIY
TRBV9	TRBJ1-2	ASSVGRSGTGISNYGYT
TRBV7-3	TRBJ2-7	ASSLSGGSYEQY
TRBV6-1	TRBJ1-2	ASSEISESGGYT
TRBV5-1	TRBJ2-5	ASSPRQGLETQY
TRBV29-1	TRBJ2-7	SVEWRRDRGHEQY
TRBV28	TRBJ2-1	ASGRGNNEQF
TRBV14	TRBJ2-4	ASSQDSRGQVGCLAKNIQY
TRBV2	TRBJ2-5	ASSALQETQY
TRBV4-1	TRBJ2-2	ASSQRWGQGAGGELF
TRBV4-1	TRBJ2-3	ASRRLGLAGNTDTQY
TRBV7-9	TRBJ2-4	ASSLEGGQGATLGY
TRBV5-1	TRBJ2-1	ASSGGTGAGNEQF
TRBV28	TRBJ1-1	ASSLPGTVNTEAF
TRBV27	TRBJ1-5	ASKISGDYSNQPQH
TRBV28	TRBJ1-1	ASRLRTVLNTEAF
TRBV23-1	TRBJ2-2	ASSQTGTGELF
TRBV11-2	TRBJ1-4	ASSGHRGQGGKLF
TRBV15	TRBJ2-1	ATSPGTSGRQLEF
TRBV9	TRBJ2-2	ASSSPGANTGELF
TRBV6-5	TRBJ1-1	ASSPRQGFISAF
TRBV20-1	TRBJ1-1	SAVRNTEAF
TRBV5-6	TRBJ1-2	ASSLDRVLFPYGYT